This entry lists 31 T cell receptor beta chains sequenced from one sample in a study of blood T cell repertoires in COVID-19. This table comes from immunoSEQ multiplex PCR, and its TCRdb copy is limited to in-frame clones, with some not included. Of approximately 130,000 clones detected, around 80% appear once; the ten largest clones hold roughly a tenth. Sequenced material: peripheral blood. Every receptor here comes from a human donor in a cohort sampled during active COVID-19.

This clone has only a few counts. The chain is built from TRBV7-9 and TRBJ2-7; D ambiguous. V was shortened by 1 base and J by 3 bases, with 16 bases between the two germline ends. This CDR3 has 16 residues. CDR1 and CDR2 (germline): SEHNR, FQNEAQ (reference sequence). CDR3 nucleotides: TGTGCCAGCAGCTTAGGTTTGTCCCTTTTAGACTACGAGCAGTACTTC. It specifies CASSLGLSLLDYEQYF. Based on the CDR3 plus reference TRBV7-9 and TRBJ2-7, the full variable domain is DTGVSQNPRHKITKRGQNVTFRCDPISEHNRLYWYRQTLGQGPEFLTYFQNEAQLEKSRLLSDRFSAERPKGSFSTLEIQRTEQGDSAMYLCASSLGLSLLDYEQYFGPGTRLTVT.

V is TRBV7-9 and J is TRBJ2-5; 12 bases are shared with TRBD1. Per the germline V gene, CDR1 is SEHNR and CDR2 is FQNEAQ (reference sequence). This CDR3 is built from 15 residues. V shed 5 bases and J 4 bases; nucleotides not matched to a gene: 5. CDR3 DNA: TGTGCCAGCAGCGCCGGGACAGGGGGCCGAGAGACCCAGTACTTC. This gives the protein CASSAGTGGRETQYF.

J is TRBJ1-1 and V is TRBV7-8, with 8 bases identical to TRBD1. Germline lookup yields CDR1 SGHVS and CDR2 FQNEAQ. This CDR3 has 17 residues. Trimming took 0 bases from V and 4 from J; bases not matched to a gene: 10. The CDR3 nucleotides read TGTGCCAGCAGCTTAGCGCTGCCCAGGGGGCCAAGCACTGAAGCTTTCTTT. As protein: CASSLALPRGPSTEAFF.

The chain employs TRBV27 and TRBJ2-2; a possible D gene is TRBD1 (6 bases). V was cut by 7 bases and J by 4 bases, with 16 bases left in between. The CDR3 contains 15 residues. CDR1 is MNHEY, CDR2 SMNVEV, per germline (reference sequence). The CDR3 nucleotides are TGTGCCAGCACATACCTCACAGGGACCACCGGGGAGCTGTTTTTT. Amino acid sequence: CASTYLTGTTGELFF.

The chain carries TRBV5-6 and TRBJ2-5; no clear D gene. Trimming cost V 2 bases and J 4 bases, with 9 bases left between them. CDR3 size: 13 residues. Germline V gene data show CDR1 as SGHDT and CDR2 as YYEEEE. The CDR3 sequence: CASSFGVPETQYF. The CDR3 nucleotides read TGTGCCAGCAGCTTCGGAGTGCCAGAGACCCAGTACTTC.

The chain links TRBV18 to TRBJ1-6; a possible D gene is TRBD1 (5 bases). Germline CDR1 reads KGHSH; CDR2 reads LQKENI. CDR3 length: 15 amino acids. The V gene lost 1 base and the J gene lost 9 bases, with 13 bases spanning the gap. CDR3 region: CASSPRQGSISPLHF. The CDR3 coding sequence is TGTGCCAGCTCACCACGCCAGGGCAGTATTTCACCCCTCCACTTT.

V gene TRBV24-1 combines with J gene TRBJ1-5; no clear D gene. The germline CDR1 and CDR2 sequences are KGHDR and SFDVKD. Trimming removed 4 bases at V and 2 bases at J, with 8 bases between. The CDR3 extends over 14 amino acids. This CDR3 is CATSEGGGNQPQHF. In nucleotides, the CDR3 is TGTGCCACCAGTGAGGGAGGTGGCAATCAGCCCCAGCATTTT.

The V gene is TRBV6-6, the J gene TRBJ1-5, with 9 bases that match TRBD1. CDR1 MNHNY and CDR2 SVGAGI come from the germline V gene (reference sequence). CDR3 length: 15 amino acids. The V and J ends lost 5 bases and 9 bases, in that order; junction bases with no gene match: 11. The CDR3 sequence: CASSDGTGPGRPQHF. The CDR3 DNA reads as TGTGCCAGCAGTGATGGGACAGGGCCGGGAAGGCCCCAGCATTTT.

J is TRBJ2-2 and V is TRBV4-2; D is perhaps TRBD2 (7 bases). V dropped 4 bases and J dropped 5 bases, with 17 bases sitting between them. CDR3 length: 16 residues. The V gene's germline CDR1 is LGHNA and CDR2 YNFKEQ. Here the CDR3 reads CASSRMEGGRTGELFF. The CDR3 nucleotides are TGTGCCAGCAGCCGCATGGAGGGGGGGAGAACCGGGGAGCTGTTTTTT.

This chain uses TRBV18 with TRBJ1-5, with 8 positions matching TRBD1. V was clipped by 0 bases and J by 11 bases; unmatched bases: 12. CDR1 is KGHSH, CDR2 LQKENI, per germline. This CDR3 spans 16 amino acids. The CDR3 loop is CASSPPRDRIIRAQHF. In DNA, the CDR3 is TGTGCCAGCTCACCACCGAGGGACAGGATAATCAGGGCCCAGCATTTT. The full variable domain, its missing parts supplied by reference TRBV18 and TRBJ1-5, is NAGVMQNPRHLVRRRGQEARLRCSPMKGHSHVYWYRQLPEEGLKFMVYLQKENIIDESGMPKERFSAEFPKEGPSILRIQQVVRGDSAAYFCASSPPRDRIIRAQHFGDGTRLSIL.

This clone was found once. This rearrangement joins TRBV9 to TRBJ2-4; TRBD2 matches 11 bases. Germline loops: CDR1 SGDLS, CDR2 YYNGEE. CDR3 length equals 16 residues. Trimming took 4 bases from V and 6 from J; bases not matched to a gene: 9. The CDR3 region is CASSPTSGAVGNIQYF. Here the CDR3 DNA reads TGTGCCAGCAGCCCGACTAGCGGGGCCGTTGGAAACATTCAGTACTTC.

The gene calls are TRBV6-2 or TRBV6-3 and TRBJ2-2; D may be TRBD1 (5 bases). Trimming removed 2 bases at V and 0 bases at J, with 19 bases between. The V gene's germline CDR1 is MNHEY and CDR2 SVGEGT. CDR3 length: 19 residues. The CDR3: CASSYPIGIETANTGELFF. The CDR3 DNA is TGTGCCAGCAGTTACCCTATCGGCATAGAGACAGCGAACACCGGGGAGCTGTTTTTT.

This chain connects TRBV6-6 to TRBJ2-7; the D gene is possibly TRBD2 (5 bases). Trimming removed 7 bases at V and 7 bases at J, with 20 bases between. This CDR3 is 14 amino acids long. Per the germline V gene, CDR1 is MNHNY and CDR2 is SVGAGI (reference sequence). The CDR3 nucleotides are TGTGCCAGCACCTCGCGCCCTTACACGGGGGAGCAGTACTTC. This codes for CASTSRPYTGEQYF.

The CDR3 DNA sequence: TGTGCCAGTAGTCACCGACCGGGAGATACGCAGTATTTT. Its translation is CASSHRPGDTQYF. The chain carries TRBV19 and TRBJ2-3; D is ambiguous. From germline, CDR1 is LNHDA and CDR2 SQIVND (reference sequence). V was cut by 5 bases and J by 5 bases, with 11 bases left in between. The length of the CDR3 is 13 residues.

This rearrangement joins TRBV6-6 to TRBJ2-7; 9 bases line up with TRBD1. Trimming at V came to 0 bases and at J to 5 bases, leaving 5 bases not matched to a gene. The germline gives CDR1 MNHNY, CDR2 SVGAGI (reference sequence). The CDR3 is made up of 15 amino acids. The CDR3 reads CASSYSLGQGNEQYF. The CDR3 nucleotides are TGTGCCAGCAGTTACTCGTTGGGACAGGGAAACGAGCAGTACTTC.

The chain links TRBV30 to TRBJ1-1; TRBD1 matches 8 bases. The V gene's germline CDR1 is GTSNPN and CDR2 SVGIG (reference sequence). The junction had 5 bases not matched to a gene; V was cut back by 8 bases and J by 6 bases. CDR3 length: 11 residues. The CDR3 region is CAIQGASEAFF. CDR3 nucleotides: TGTGCCATTCAGGGGGCCTCTGAAGCTTTCTTT.

The chain recombines TRBV7-6 with TRBJ1-4; TRBD1 is a possible D gene (5 bases). CDR1 and CDR2 from the germline V gene are SGHVS and FNYEAQ. V gave up 4 bases and J gave up 8 bases, with 20 bases separating them. CDR3 length: 16 residues. The DNA of the CDR3 is TGTGCCAGCAGCTCTGCGGCGGACCATCGGGGGGAAAAACTGTTTTTT. Amino acids: CASSSAADHRGEKLFF.

V gene TRBV2 combines with J gene TRBJ2-1, with 15 bases fitting TRBD2. The CDR3 totals 15 residues. With V trimmed by 5 bases and J by 10 bases, 6 bases remained unmatched. Germline V gives CDR1 SNHLY, CDR2 FYNNEI. The DNA of the CDR3 is TGTGCCAGCAGTCGGACTAGCGGGGGGGGCCCCGAGCAGTTCTTC. It yields the protein CASSRTSGGGPEQFF. The whole variable domain, filled in from reference TRBV2 and TRBJ2-1, reads EPEVTQTPSHQVTQMGQEVILRCVPISNHLYFYWYRQILGQKVEFLVSFYNNEISEKSEIFDDQFSVERPDGSNFTLKIRSTKLEDSAMYFCASSRTSGGGPEQFFGPGTRLTVL.

This clone is a singleton in its sample. The V and J genes are TRBV14 and TRBJ1-2; D is unclear. The germline V gene has CDR1 SGHDN and CDR2 FVKESK. The ends were cut back, 1 base at V and 3 bases at J, with 12 bases in the middle. This CDR3 is 15 amino acids long. The CDR3 sequence: CASSQVENFYYGYTF. CDR3 nucleotide sequence: TGTGCCAGCAGCCAAGTGGAGAACTTCTACTATGGCTACACCTTC.

The rearrangement links TRBV4-1 to TRBJ1-1; TRBD1 matches 10 bases. This CDR3 contains 17 residues. From germline, CDR1 is MGHRA and CDR2 YSYEKL. The trim removed 0 bases at V and 3 bases at J, leaving 7 bases unmatched. The CDR3 DNA is TGCGCCAGCAGCCAAGATAGGGGGACAGGGGCGGACACTGAAGCTTTCTTT. It yields the protein CASSQDRGTGADTEAFF.

The J gene is TRBJ1-3, the V gene TRBV10-2; the match to TRBD1 covers 7 bases. The trim removed 7 bases at V and 2 bases at J, leaving 5 bases unmatched. The CDR3 loop spans 14 amino acids. Germline CDR1 reads WSHSY; CDR2 reads SAAADI. The DNA of the CDR3 is TGCGCCAGCACTCCGACAGGGCCTGGAAACACCATATATTTT. It codes for CASTPTGPGNTIYF.

The CDR3 protein is CASSPGRTTPYTDTQYF. The CDR3 DNA reads TGTGCCAGCAGCCCGGGGCGGACTACTCCTTACACAGATACGCAGTATTTT. The chain carries TRBV5-4 and TRBJ2-3; the D gene is possibly TRBD2 (6 bases). CDR3 length: 17 amino acids. From germline, CDR1 is SGHNT and CDR2 YYREEE (reference sequence). V was cut by 4 bases and J by 2 bases, with 20 bases left in between.

The chain joins TRBV25-1 to TRBJ1-1; 8 nucleotides line up with TRBD1. The V gene's germline CDR1 is MGHDK and CDR2 SYGVNS. J gave up 1 base and V 7 bases, and 8 bases lay outside the gene matches. The CDR3 has 15 amino acids. In nucleotides, the CDR3 is TGTGCCAGCACCCTCGGGACAGGCCGGAACACTGAAGCTTTCTTT. Translation: CASTLGTGRNTEAFF.

This sequence joins TRBV10-1 and TRBJ2-7; D perhaps matches TRBD2 (5 bases). Germline-derived CDR1 and CDR2 are WNHNN and SYGVQD (reference sequence). V was pared by 4 bases and J by 0 bases, with 10 bases between. This CDR3 comprises 14 residues. The CDR3 region has the DNA TGCGCCAGCAGTGTCTCGGGATCCTCCTACGAGCAGTACTTC. Translation: CASSVSGSSYEQYF.

V is TRBV27 and J is TRBJ2-3; TRBD2 agrees at 9 bases. V trimming: 8 bases; J trimming: 2 bases; junction bases outside the gene matches: 8. CDR3 length equals 15 residues. CDR1 MNHEY and CDR2 SMNVEV come from the germline V gene (reference sequence). In DNA, the CDR3 is TGTGCCAGCTACCGGACTAGCGCGCACACAGATACGCAGTATTTT. As protein: CASYRTSAHTDTQYF.

The chain is built from TRBV16 and TRBJ1-4; 7 nucleotides line up with TRBD1. The germline CDR1 and CDR2 sequences are KGHSY and FQNENV. Trimming removed 5 bases from V and 6 bases from J; junction bases left unmatched: 6. The CDR3 totals 14 residues. CDR3 DNA sequence: TGTGCCAGCAGCAGGGACAGAGGCCATGAAAAACTGTTTTTT. This gives the protein CASSRDRGHEKLFF.

This chain uses TRBV6-6 with TRBJ1-2; 7 bases are shared with TRBD1. With V trimmed by 0 bases and J by 7 bases, 8 bases remained unmatched. The CDR3 totals 15 residues. Germline V lookup: CDR1 MNHNY, CDR2 SVGAGI (reference sequence). The CDR3 region is CASSYSEGAMSGYTF. CDR3 coding DNA: TGTGCCAGCAGTTACTCCGAGGGGGCGATGTCTGGCTACACCTTC.

The chain uses TRBV2 and TRBJ1-5; 11 positions match TRBD1. Germline V gives CDR1 SNHLY, CDR2 FYNNEI. J gave up 7 bases and V 6 bases, and 8 bases lay outside the gene matches. The CDR3 is 15 amino acids. CDR3 sequence reads: CASRGGQGERQPQHF. The CDR3 DNA follows: TGTGCCAGCAGAGGGGGACAGGGGGAGCGGCAGCCCCAGCATTTT.

The chain links TRBV6-1 to TRBJ1-5; D is perhaps TRBD1 (6 bases). Trimming took 3 bases from V and 8 from J, leaving 14 bases between them. The length of the CDR3 is 14 residues. Germline V gives CDR1 MNHNS, CDR2 SASEGT. Written as DNA, the CDR3 is TGTGCCAGCAGTGACCGGGACACTGCCGAGCCCCAGCATTTT. Residues: CASSDRDTAEPQHF.

This chain connects TRBV6-5 to TRBJ2-7; D is unclear. The CDR3 is 15 residues long. V lost 0 bases, J lost 0 bases, and 9 bases lay in between. CDR1 is MNHEY, CDR2 SVGAGI, per germline. CDR3 residues: CASSYSFGSSYEQYF. The CDR3 DNA reads TGTGCCAGCAGTTACTCGTTCGGTAGCTCCTACGAGCAGTACTTC.

This chain joins TRBV3-1 (or the pseudogene TRBV3-2) and TRBJ2-1; 7 bases agree with TRBD1. Germline CDR1 and CDR2: LGHDT and YNNKEL (reference sequence). This CDR3 has 15 residues. J lost 4 bases, V lost 5 bases, and 8 bases had no gene match. The CDR3 loop reads CASSFPGQQYNEQFF. The CDR3 nucleotides read TGTGCCAGCAGCTTTCCGGGACAGCAATACAATGAGCAGTTCTTC.